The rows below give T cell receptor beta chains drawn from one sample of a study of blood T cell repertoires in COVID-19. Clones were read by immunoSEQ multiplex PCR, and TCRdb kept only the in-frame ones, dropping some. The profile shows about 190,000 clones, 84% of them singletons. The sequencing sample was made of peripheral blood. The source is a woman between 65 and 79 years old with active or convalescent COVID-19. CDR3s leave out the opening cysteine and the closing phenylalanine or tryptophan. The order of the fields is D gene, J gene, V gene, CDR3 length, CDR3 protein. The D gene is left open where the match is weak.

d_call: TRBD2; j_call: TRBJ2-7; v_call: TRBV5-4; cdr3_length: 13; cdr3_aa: ASSLPAGTSYEQY
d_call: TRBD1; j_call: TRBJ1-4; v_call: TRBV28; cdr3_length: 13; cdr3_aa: ASYTGGRANEKLF
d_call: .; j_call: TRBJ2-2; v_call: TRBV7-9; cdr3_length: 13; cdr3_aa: ASVGTNTRGGELF
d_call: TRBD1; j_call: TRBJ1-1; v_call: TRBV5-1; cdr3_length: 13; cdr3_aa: ASRWTGAVNTEAF
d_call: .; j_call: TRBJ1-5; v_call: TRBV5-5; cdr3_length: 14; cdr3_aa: ASKGEGVSSNQPQH
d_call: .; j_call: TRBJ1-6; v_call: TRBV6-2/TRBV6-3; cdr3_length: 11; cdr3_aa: ASSPRTPRALH
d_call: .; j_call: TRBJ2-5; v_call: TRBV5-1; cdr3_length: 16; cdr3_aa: ASSPGSDRRTYRETQY
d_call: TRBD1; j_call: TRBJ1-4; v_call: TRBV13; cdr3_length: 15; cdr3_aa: ASSSRADRGRNEKLF
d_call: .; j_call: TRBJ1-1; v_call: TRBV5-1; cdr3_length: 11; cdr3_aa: ASSIRLNTEAF
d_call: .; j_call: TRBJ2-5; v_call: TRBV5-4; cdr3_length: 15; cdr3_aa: ASSLGPPQSRRETQY
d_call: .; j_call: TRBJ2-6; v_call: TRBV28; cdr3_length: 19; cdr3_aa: ASSLSGLDRRALSGANVLT
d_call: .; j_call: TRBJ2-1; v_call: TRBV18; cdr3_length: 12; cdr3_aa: ASSPDVGGNEQF
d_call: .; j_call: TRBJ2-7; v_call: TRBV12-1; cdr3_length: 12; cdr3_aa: ASRQGYEHYEQY
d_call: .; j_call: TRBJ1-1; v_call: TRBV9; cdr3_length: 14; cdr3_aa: ASSGAGGALNTEAF
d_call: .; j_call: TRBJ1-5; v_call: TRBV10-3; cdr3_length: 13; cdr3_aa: AISDGGGDNQPQH
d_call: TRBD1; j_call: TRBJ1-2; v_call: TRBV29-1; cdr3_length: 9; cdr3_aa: SVNRGHGYT
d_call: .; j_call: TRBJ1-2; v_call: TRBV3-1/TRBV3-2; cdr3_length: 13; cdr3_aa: ASSQDWGSLYGYT
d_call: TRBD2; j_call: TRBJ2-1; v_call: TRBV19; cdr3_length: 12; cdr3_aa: ASSMGGGYNEQF
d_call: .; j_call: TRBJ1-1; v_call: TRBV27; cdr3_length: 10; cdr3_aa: ASIKGDTEAF
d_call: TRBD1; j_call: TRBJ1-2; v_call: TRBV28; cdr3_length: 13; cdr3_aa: ASSAYRGFDYGYT
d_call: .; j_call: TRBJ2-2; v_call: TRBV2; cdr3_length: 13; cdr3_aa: ASSALRQVTGELF
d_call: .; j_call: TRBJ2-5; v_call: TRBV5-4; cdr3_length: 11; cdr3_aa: ASSLVAQETQY
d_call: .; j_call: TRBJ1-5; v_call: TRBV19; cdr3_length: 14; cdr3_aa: ASSIGGGHSNQPQH
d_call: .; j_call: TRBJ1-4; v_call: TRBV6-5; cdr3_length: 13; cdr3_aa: ASSMGGGHVEKLF
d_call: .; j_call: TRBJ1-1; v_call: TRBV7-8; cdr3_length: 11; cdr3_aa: ASSRGKNTEAF
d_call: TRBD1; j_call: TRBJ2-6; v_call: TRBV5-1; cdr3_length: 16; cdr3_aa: ASSLAGTGPYGANVLT
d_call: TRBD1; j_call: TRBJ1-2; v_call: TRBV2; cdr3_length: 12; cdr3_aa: ASQPTTGTYGYT
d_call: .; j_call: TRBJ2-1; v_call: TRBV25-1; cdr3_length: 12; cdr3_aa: ASSFGGIVDEQF
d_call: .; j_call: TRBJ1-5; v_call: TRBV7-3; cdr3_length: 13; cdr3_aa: ASSFQGYHNQPQH
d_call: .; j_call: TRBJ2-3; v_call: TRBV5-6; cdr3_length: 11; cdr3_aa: ASSFQSTDTQY
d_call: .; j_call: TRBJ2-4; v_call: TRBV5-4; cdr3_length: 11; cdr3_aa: ASSLTGPNIQY
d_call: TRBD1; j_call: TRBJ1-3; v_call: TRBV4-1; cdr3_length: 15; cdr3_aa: ASSRRTTGFSGNTIY
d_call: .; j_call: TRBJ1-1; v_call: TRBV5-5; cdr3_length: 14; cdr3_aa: ASSPISASGGTEAF
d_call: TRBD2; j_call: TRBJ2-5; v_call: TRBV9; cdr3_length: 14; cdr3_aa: ASSPPGRGSGETQY
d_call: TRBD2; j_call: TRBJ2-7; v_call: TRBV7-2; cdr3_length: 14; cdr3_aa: ASSFRASGRAYEQY
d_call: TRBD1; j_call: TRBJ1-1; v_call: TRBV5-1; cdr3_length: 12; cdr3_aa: ASSPDRANTEAF
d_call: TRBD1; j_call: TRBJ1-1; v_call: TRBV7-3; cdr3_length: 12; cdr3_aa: ASSQQGSGTEAF
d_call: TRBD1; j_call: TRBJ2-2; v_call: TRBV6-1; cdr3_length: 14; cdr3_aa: ASSVRDRPNTGELF
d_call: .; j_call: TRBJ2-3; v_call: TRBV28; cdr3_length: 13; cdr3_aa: ASSQGSAGTDTQY
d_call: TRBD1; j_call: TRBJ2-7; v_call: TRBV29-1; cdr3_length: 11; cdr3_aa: SVETGGGLEQY
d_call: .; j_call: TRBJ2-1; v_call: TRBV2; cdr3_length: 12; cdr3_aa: ASRDGSSYNEQF